What follows describes a single T cell receptor beta chain. What this receptor recognizes is not known. No qualities accompany the bases; no much larger clone lies one base away. The data belong to a study of T cells in Graves' hyperthyroidism and ophthalmopathy (dated by TCRdb to the late 2010s). In the study overall: Peripheral blood samples were taken at initial diagnosis, before any treatment was given. A discovery cohort of roughly 100 patients, fewer than 50 with Graves' ophthalmopathy and 55 to 60 with stable Graves' hyperthyroidism, was used to find distinguishing TCR V-J signatures. Whether ophthalmopathy could be predicted prospectively was tested in an independent validation cohort made up of roughly 19 hyperthyroidism patients plus 17 patients who later progressed to ophthalmopathy. Following sampling, methimazole starting at 30 mg daily was given to hyperthyroidism patients, and high-dose intravenous methylprednisolone was given to ophthalmopathy patients. According to the paper, TCR Vbeta CDR3 sequencing was carried out on approximately 140 peripheral blood samples, which came from fewer than 50 ophthalmopathy, roughly 75 hyperthyroidism and roughly 17 progressor patients. For training and testing, the roughly 100 patients in the discovery cohort were randomly divided in a 7:3 ratio. In addition, the study compared T-cell repertoires in thyroid tissue and in blood from 6 or 7 Graves' hyperthyroidism patients.

A patient counted as having stable Graves' hyperthyroidism if no progression to ophthalmopathy occurred over 18 months of follow-up. The hyperthyroidism patients were between 18 and 65 years old and newly diagnosed, with a disease duration of less than 2 months. The study excluded patients with uncontrolled infections, other autoimmune diseases, pregnancy or lactation. Diagnoses relied on clinical symptoms, serum thyroxine and TRAb, thyroid ultrasound and orbital computed tomography. Ficoll-Paque density gradient centrifugation was used to isolate PBMCs from 10 ml of fresh peripheral blood. Total RNA was extracted with Trizol reagent, and quality was checked on an Agilent 2100 Bioanalyzer. The study at large found these results: A 13 V-J signature model separated ophthalmopathy from stable hyperthyroidism, with roughly 88% sensitivity and around 84% specificity in cross-validation and 80%/75% in testing. No statistical method was used to set the sample size in advance, and investigators knew the group allocation. In validation, the model predicted progression to ophthalmopathy a median of approximately 6.6 months before onset, with roughly 70% sensitivity and roughly 73% specificity. Blood samples also contained most of the expanded thyroid clonotypes (frequency above 0.001), which suggests that blood repertoires may reflect thyroid immune responses.

TCR beta CDR3 regions were amplified from RNA transcripts. The first round of RT-PCR for the TCR CDR3 was performed with the HTBI primer set and the Qiagen OneStep RT-PCR kit. A second multiplex PCR round built the libraries, followed by size selection and purification. Sequencing of the libraries was done on an Illumina HiSeq2000 using paired-end 100 bp reads. Concerning the study's data processing: SOAPnuke was used to process the raw data, with reads discarded if the reads contained adapters or uncalled bases, had a mean Phred below 15, or lacked an exact constant-primer or identifier match. COPE v1.2.5 was used to merge the high-quality paired reads, and each unique nucleotide sequence was defined as a clonotype. MiTCR v1.1 was used to align clonotypes to the IMGT TRBV, TRBD and TRBJ reference segments. The analysis was restricted to V-J combinations with a frequency above 0.0001, which together covered 99.2% of the repertoires. The TCS score was defined as F50 (clonal expansion) divided by E x V (chaos), with BLOSUM62-based TCRdist calculated between CDR3 peptides within each V-J. Welch's t-statistics and random forest reduced 450 to 600 V-J features to roughly 13, which were used in a naive Bayes classifier (R e1071). Using fastp trimming at Q25 and MiXCR clonotype assembly, TCRdb reanalyzed the public sequencing data and kept in-frame beta chains. Each CDR3 protein appears once, grouped with its most common genes and DNA. These V and J calls rely on TCRdb rather than the paper's analysis. For this sample there are approximately 510,000 distinct CDR3 sequences; around 20% appear just once. The ten biggest clones cover roughly 29% of the sample.

The CDR3 holds 11 amino acids from the cysteine to the phenylalanine. Only the CDR3 DNA stays, 33 bases, in frame from base 1. The V end loses 6 bases and the J end loses 4 bases, and a stretch of 7 bases separates them. Looking up the germline V gene yields CDR1 SGHRS and CDR2 YFSETQ. The sequencing sample was made of blood. This receptor was taken from a man between 18 and 29 years old with Graves' hyperthyroidism. The chain links TRBV5-1 with TRBJ2-5; the D gene lacks a confident call. The CDR3 protein sequence reads: CASTTGETQYF. The sequenced DNA: TGCGCCAGCACTACGGGAGAGACCCAGTACTTC.